The entry that follows covers one T cell receptor (beta chain) sequence. CDR1 is SQVTM, CDR2 ANQGSEA, per germline. V was clipped by 6 bases and J by 6 bases, with 17 bases between them. This CDR3 comprises 13 residues. Repertoires were generated with immunoSEQ multiplex PCR, while TCRdb's copy carries only in-frame clones and drops some. The sample lists roughly 260,000 clones, approximately 89% occurring once. These data are taken from a study of blood T cell repertoires in COVID-19. At the level of the study: Acute-phase and convalescent COVID-19 samples originated in the United States, Italy and Spain. PBMCs, B-cell-depleted T cells, or T cells provided the cDNA or gDNA that made up the material.

The gene calls are TRBV29-1 and TRBJ1-1; D remains ambiguous. The sequencing sample was made of peripheral blood. The TCR originated in a woman between 45 and 60 years old with acute or convalescent COVID-19. CDR3 sequence reads: CSVRDVNRAEAFF. Here the CDR3 DNA reads TGCAGCGTAAGAGATGTAAATAGAGCTGAAGCTTTCTTT. Supplemented by reference TRBV29-1 and TRBJ1-1, the full variable domain reads SAVISQKPSRDICQRGTSLTIQCQVDSQVTMMFWYRQQPGQSLTLIATANQGSEATYESGFVIDKFPISRPNLTFSTLTVSNMSPEDSSIYLCSVRDVNRAEAFFGQGTRLTVV.